The clone carrying this TCR beta chain was observed a single time. Antigen specificity is unknown. The authors incorporated unique molecular identifiers into the TCR beta cDNA libraries. When 1 to 10 million T cells were used, they gave approximately 530,000 cDNA molecules. Each CDR3 protein gets one entry after TCRdb re-called the PCR reads with MiXCR. The sample has roughly 400,000 distinct CDR3 sequences; 39% are singletons. This sample was included in a study of post-analysis software for immune sequencing data. Germline assignment: CDR1 MGHDK and CDR2 SYGVNS. The germline V and J ends were trimmed by 4 bases and 7 bases, with 24 bases remaining between them. The length of the CDR3 is 17 residues. Study-wide findings and caveats: Co-batched samples clustered tightly together by F measure. Patients used several TRBV segments, including TRBV5-6, TRBV5-1 and TRBV20-1, more often than controls. Comparison with controls showed significantly lower normalized Chao1 diversity in multiple sclerosis patients.

The specimen sequenced was blood. This clonotype was obtained from a girl aged 2 to 10 with multiple sclerosis. This chain joins TRBV25-1 and TRBJ2-3; D perhaps matches TRBD1 (5 bases). CDR3 in DNA: TGTGCCAGCAGTGGTCCGTGGCAGGGCAGGGCGGCTAATACGCAGTATTTT. Translation gives CASSGPWQGRAANTQYF. Based on the CDR3 plus reference TRBV25-1 and TRBJ2-3, the full variable domain is EADIYQTPRYLVIGTGKKITLECSQTMGHDKMYWYQQDPGMELHLIHYSYGVNSTEKGDLSSESTVSRIRTEHFPLTLESARPSHTSQYLCASSGPWQGRAANTQYFGPGTRLTVL.